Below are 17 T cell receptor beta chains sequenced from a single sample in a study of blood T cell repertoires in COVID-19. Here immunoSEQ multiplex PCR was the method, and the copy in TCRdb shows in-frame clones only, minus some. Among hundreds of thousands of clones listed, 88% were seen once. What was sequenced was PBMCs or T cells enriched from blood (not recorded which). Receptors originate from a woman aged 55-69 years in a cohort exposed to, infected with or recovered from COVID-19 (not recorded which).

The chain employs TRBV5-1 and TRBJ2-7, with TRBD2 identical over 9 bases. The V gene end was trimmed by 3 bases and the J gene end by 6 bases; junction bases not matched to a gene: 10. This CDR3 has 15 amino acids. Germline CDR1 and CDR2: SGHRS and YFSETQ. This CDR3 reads CASSSGGTSTGEQYF. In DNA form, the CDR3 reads TGCGCCAGCAGCTCCGGCGGGACTAGCACCGGCGAGCAGTACTTC.

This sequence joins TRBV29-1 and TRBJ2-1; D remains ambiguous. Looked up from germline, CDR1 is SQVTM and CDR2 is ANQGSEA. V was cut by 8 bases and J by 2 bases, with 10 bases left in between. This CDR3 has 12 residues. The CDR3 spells CSLRTAYNEQFF. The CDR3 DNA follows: TGCAGCCTCCGAACAGCCTACAATGAGCAGTTCTTC.

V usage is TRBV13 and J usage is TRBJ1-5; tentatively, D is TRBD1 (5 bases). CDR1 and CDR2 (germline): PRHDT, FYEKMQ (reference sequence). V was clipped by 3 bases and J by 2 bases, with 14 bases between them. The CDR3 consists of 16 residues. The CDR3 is CASSLGPGGGNQPQHF. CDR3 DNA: TGTGCCAGCAGCTTGGGCCCGGGGGGGGGCAATCAGCCCCAGCATTTT.

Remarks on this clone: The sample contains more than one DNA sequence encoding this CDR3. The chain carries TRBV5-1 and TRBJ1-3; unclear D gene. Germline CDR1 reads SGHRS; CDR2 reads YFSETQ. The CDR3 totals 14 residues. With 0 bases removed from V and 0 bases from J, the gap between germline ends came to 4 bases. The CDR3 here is CASSLAVSGNTIYF. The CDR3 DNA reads TGCGCCAGCAGCTTGGCCGTCTCTGGAAACACCATATATTTT.

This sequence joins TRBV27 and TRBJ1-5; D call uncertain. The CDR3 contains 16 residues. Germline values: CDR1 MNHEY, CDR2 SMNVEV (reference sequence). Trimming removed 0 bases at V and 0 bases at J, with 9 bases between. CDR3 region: CASSLSSSYSNQPQHF. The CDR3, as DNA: TGTGCCAGCAGTTTATCCTCTAGTTATAGCAATCAGCCCCAGCATTTT.

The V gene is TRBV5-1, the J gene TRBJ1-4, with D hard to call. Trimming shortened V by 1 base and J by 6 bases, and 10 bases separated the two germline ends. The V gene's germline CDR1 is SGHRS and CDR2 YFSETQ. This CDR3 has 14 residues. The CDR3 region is CASSLRGPDEKLFF. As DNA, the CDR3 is TGCGCCAGCAGCTTGCGAGGGCCGGATGAAAAACTGTTTTTT.

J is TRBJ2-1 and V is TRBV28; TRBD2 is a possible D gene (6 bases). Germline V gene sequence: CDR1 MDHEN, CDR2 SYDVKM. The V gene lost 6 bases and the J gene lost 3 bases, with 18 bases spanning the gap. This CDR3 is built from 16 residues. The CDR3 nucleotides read TGTGCCAGCAGCCTAGGCGGGACCCAAAACTACAATGAGCAGTTCTTC. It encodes CASSLGGTQNYNEQFF.

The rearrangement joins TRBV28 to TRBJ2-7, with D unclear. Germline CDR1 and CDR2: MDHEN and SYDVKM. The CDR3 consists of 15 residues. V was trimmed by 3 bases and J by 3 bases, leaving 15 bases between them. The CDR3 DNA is TGTGCCAGCAGTTTCTTCGAGACTTCCTTCTACGAGCAGTACTTC. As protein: CASSFFETSFYEQYF.

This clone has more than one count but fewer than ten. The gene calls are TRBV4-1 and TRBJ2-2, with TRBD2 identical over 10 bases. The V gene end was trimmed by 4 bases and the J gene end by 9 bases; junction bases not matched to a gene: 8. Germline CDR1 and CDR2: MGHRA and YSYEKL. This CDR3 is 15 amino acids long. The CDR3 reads CASSPLAGEVRELFF. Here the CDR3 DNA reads TGCGCCAGCAGCCCTCTAGCGGGAGAGGTCAGGGAGCTGTTTTTT.

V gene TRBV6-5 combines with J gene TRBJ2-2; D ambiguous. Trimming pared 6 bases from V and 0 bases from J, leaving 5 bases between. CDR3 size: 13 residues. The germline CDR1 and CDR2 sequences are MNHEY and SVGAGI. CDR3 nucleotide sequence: TGTGCCAGCAGGTCTACGAACACCGGGGAGCTGTTTTTT. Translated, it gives CASRSTNTGELFF.

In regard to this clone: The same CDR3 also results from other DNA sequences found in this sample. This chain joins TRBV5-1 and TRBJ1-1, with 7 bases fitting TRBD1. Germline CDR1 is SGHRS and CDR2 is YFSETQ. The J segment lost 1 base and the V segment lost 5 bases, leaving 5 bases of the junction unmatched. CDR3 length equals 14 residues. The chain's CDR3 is CASSLGGGNTEAFF. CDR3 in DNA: TGCGCCAGCAGTCTAGGGGGCGGGAACACTGAAGCTTTCTTT.

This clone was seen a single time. The CDR3 sequence is CASSPSGRAGAFF. CDR3 nucleotide sequence: TGTGCCAGCAGCCCCTCAGGCCGCGCAGGCGCTTTCTTT. The V gene is TRBV12-3 or TRBV12-4, the J gene TRBJ1-1; D call uncertain. Trimming removed 6 bases at V and 11 bases at J, with 19 bases between. This CDR3 is 13 amino acids long.

CDR3 DNA: TGTGCCAGCAGCTTAGATTGGCAGGGCTACCCCTACGAGCAGTACTTC. Its protein product is CASSLDWQGYPYEQYF. The chain links TRBV11-2 to TRBJ2-7, with TRBD1 as a possible D gene (5 bases). This CDR3 region has 16 residues. Trimming cost V 0 bases and J 2 bases, with 14 bases left between them. Per germline, CDR1 SGHAT and CDR2 FQNNGV.

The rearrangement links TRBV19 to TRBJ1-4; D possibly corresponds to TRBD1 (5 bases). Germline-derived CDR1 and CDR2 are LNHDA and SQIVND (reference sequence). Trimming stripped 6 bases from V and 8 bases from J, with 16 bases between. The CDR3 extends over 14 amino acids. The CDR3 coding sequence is TGTGCCAGTAGGCCAGTTGGGGGGAAGGAAAAACTGTTTTTT. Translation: CASRPVGGKEKLFF.

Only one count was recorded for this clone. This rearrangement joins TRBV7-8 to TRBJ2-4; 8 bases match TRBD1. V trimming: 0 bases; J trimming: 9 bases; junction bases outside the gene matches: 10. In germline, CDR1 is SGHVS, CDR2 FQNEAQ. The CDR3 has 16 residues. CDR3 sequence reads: CASSLAGLQGGGIQYF. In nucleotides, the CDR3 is TGTGCCAGCAGCTTAGCTGGGTTACAGGGGGGAGGCATTCAGTACTTC.

Here the CDR3 reads CASGNDRPDTEAFF. DNA of the CDR3: TGTGCCAGCGGGAACGACAGGCCTGACACTGAAGCTTTCTTT. J is TRBJ1-1 and V is TRBV6-5; possibly TRBD1 for D (6 bases). V dropped 8 bases and J dropped 3 bases, with 16 bases sitting between them. The V gene's germline CDR1 is MNHEY and CDR2 SVGAGI. The CDR3 loop spans 14 amino acids.

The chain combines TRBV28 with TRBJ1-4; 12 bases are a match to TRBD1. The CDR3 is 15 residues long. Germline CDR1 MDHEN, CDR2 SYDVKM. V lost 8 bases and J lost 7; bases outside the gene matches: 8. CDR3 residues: CASQGGQGAGEKLFF. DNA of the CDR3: TGTGCCAGCCAGGGGGGACAGGGGGCAGGTGAAAAACTGTTTTTT. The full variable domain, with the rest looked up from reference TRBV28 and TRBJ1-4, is DVKVTQSSRYLVKRTGEKVFLECVQDMDHENMFWYRQDPGLGLRLIYFSYDVKMKEKGDIPEGYSVSREKKERFSLILESASTNQTSMYLCASQGGQGAGEKLFFGSGTQLSVL.